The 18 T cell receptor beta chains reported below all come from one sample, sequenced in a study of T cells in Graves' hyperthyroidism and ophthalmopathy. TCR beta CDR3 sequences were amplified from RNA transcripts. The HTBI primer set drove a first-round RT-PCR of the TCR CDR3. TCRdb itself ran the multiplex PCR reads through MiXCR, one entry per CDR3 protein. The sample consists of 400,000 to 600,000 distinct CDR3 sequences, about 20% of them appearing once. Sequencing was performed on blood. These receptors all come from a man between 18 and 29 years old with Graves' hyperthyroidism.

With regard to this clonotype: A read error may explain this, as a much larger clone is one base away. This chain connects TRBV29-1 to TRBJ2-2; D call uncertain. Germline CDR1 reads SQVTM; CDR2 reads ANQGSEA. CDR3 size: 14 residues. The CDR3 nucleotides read TGCATCGTTGAATCTCGAACGAACACCGGGGAGCTGTTTTTT. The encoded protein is CIVESRTNTGELFF.

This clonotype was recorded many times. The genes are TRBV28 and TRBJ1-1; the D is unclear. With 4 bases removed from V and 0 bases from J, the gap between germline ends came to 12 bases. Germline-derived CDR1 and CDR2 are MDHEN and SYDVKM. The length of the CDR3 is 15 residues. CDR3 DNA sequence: TGTGCCAGCAGTTCCCTCCCCTTAATGAACACTGAAGCTTTCTTT. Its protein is CASSSLPLMNTEAFF. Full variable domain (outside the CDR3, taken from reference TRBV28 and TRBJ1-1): DVKVTQSSRYLVKRTGEKVFLECVQDMDHENMFWYRQDPGLGLRLIYFSYDVKMKEKGDIPEGYSVSREKKERFSLILESASTNQTSMYLCASSSLPLMNTEAFFGQGTRLTVV.

The CDR3 nucleotides are TGTGCCAGCAGTCCAGACAGGGGATTGGGCACTGAAGCTTTCTTT. This gives the protein CASSPDRGLGTEAFF. The genes are TRBV28 and TRBJ1-1; 8 bases are a match to TRBD1. CDR3 length: 15 residues. With 5 bases clipped from V and 4 bases from J, the junction kept 9 bases outside the gene matches. Germline V CDR1 and CDR2: MDHEN, SYDVKM.

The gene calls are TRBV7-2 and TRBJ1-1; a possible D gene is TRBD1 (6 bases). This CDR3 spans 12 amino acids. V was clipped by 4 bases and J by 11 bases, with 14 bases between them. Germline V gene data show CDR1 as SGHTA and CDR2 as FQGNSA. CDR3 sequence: CASSYVLQGAFF. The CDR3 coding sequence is TGTGCCAGCAGCTACGTCCTCCAGGGGGCTTTCTTT.

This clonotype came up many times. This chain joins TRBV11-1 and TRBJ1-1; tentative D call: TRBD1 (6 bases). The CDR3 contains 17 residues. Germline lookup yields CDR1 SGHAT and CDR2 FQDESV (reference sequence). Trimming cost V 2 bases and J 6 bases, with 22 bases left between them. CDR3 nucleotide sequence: TGTGCCAGCAGCTTACGGGACACCCTGTCCCGAGGGGCTGAAGCTTTCTTT. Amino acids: CASSLRDTLSRGAEAFF.

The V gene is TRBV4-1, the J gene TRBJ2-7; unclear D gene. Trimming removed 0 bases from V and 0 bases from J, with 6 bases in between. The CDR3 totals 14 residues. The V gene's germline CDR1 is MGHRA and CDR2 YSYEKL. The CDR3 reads CASSQEAASYEQYF. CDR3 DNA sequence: TGCGCCAGCAGCCAAGAGGCTGCCTCCTACGAGCAGTACTTC.

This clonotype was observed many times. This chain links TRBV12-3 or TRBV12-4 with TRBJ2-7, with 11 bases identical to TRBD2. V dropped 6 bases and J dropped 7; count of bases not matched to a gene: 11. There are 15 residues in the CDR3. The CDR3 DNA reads TGTGCCAGCAGCCCAGAACTAGCGGGGGCGGGGGAGCAGTACTTC. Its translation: CASSPELAGAGEQYF.

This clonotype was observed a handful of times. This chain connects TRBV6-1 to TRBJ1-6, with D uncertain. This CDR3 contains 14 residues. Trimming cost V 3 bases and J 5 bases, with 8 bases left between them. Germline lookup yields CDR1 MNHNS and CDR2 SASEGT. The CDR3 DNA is TGTGCCAGCAGTGACACAGTCCATAATTCACCCCTCCACTTT. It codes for CASSDTVHNSPLHF.

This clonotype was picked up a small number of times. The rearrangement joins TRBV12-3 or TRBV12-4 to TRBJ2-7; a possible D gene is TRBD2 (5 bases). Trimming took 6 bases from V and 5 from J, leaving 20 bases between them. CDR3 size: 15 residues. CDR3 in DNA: TGTGCCAGCAGCCGAGGTGCCGGGATTCCCCACGAGCAGTACTTC. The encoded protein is CASSRGAGIPHEQYF.

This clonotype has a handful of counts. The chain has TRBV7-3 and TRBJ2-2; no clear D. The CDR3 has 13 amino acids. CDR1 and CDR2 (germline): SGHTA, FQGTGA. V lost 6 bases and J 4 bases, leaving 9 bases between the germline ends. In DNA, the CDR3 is TGTGCCAGCAGAAAAACGGTCACCGGGGAGCTGTTTTTT. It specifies CASRKTVTGELFF.

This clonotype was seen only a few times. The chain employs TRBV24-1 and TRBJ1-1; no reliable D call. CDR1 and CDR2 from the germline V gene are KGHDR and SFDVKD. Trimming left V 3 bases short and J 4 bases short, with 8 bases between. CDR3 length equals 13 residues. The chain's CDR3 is CATSDPSSTEAFF. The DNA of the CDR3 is TGTGCCACCAGTGATCCTTCGTCCACTGAAGCTTTCTTT.

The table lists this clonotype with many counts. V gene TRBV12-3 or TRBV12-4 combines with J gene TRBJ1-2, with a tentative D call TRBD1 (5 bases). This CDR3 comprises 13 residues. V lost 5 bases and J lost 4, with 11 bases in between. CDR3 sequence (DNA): TGTGCCAGCAGTGGAGGGACTTCCTATGGCTACACCTTC. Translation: CASSGGTSYGYTF.

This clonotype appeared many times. CDR3 region: CASSLTPLLGTGASGANVLTF. The CDR3 DNA is TGTGCCAGCAGTTTAACCCCCCTATTAGGGACAGGGGCCTCTGGGGCCAACGTCCTGACTTTC. The chain couples TRBV12-3 or TRBV12-4 to TRBJ2-6; 10 bases agree with TRBD1. The trim removed 2 bases at V and 0 bases at J, leaving 13 bases unmatched. The CDR3 runs 21 residues.

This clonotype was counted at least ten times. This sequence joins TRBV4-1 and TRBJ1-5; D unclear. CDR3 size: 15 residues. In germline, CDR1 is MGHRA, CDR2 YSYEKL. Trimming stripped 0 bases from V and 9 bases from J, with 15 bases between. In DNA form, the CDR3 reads TGCGCCAGCAGCCAAGATAGAGTAGAGGGAAGGCCCCAGCATTTT. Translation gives CASSQDRVEGRPQHF.

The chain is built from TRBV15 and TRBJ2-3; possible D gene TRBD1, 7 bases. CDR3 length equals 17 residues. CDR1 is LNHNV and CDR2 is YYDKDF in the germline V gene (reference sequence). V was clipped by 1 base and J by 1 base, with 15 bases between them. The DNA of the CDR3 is TGTGCCACCAGCAGAGGACAGGGTGGGGAGGGCACAGATACGCAGTATTTT. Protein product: CATSRGQGGEGTDTQYF.

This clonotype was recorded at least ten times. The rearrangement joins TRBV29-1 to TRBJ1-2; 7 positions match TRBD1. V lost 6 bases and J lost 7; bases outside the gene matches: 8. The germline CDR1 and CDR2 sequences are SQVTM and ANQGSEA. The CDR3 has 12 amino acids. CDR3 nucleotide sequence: TGCAGCGTAGACAGGGATCTGCTTGGCTACACCTTC. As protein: CSVDRDLLGYTF.

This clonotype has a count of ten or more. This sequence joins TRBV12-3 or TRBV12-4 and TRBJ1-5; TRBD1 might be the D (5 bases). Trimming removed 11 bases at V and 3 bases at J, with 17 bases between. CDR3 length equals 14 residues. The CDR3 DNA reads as TGTGCCTCAAACGGGGGAGGTATCAATCAGCCCCAGCATTTT. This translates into CASNGGGINQPQHF.

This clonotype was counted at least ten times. CDR3 protein: CSARGGEAFF. CDR3 bases: TGCAGTGCTAGAGGCGGGGAAGCTTTCTTT. The chain joins TRBV20-1 to TRBJ1-1, with D unresolved. Germline V gene lookup returns CDR1 DFQATT and CDR2 SNEGSKA (reference sequence). The V and J ends lost 1 base and 8 bases respectively, with 5 bases between them. The CDR3 consists of 10 residues.